Each of the 16 T cell receptor beta chains below was sequenced from the same sample in a study of blood T cells in healthy people across ages. Sample-barcoded 5' priming and a J-beta primer mix drove a second PCR of about 7 to 11 cycles. A single record per CDR3 protein comes from TCRdb applying MiXCR to the 5' RACE reads. The table lists roughly 570,000 distinct CDR3 sequences, 27% of them singletons. The source material was blood. The source is a woman between 65 and 79 years old in good health.

The chain has TRBV20-1 and TRBJ2-7; D remains unclear. CDR1 and CDR2 (germline): DFQATT, SNEGSKA (reference sequence). V lost 2 bases to trimming and J lost 3 bases, with 14 bases between them. The CDR3 is made up of 14 amino acids. CDR3 protein: CSARSPKKDYEQYF. In nucleotides, the CDR3 is TGCAGTGCTAGATCCCCTAAAAAGGACTACGAGCAGTACTTC.

The genes are TRBV6-2 or TRBV6-3 and TRBJ1-4, with D maybe TRBD1 (5 bases). The V gene lost 10 bases and the J gene lost 0 bases, with 12 bases spanning the gap. This CDR3 is built from 14 residues. Germline V gene data show CDR1 as MNHEY and CDR2 as SVGEGT. The CDR3 coding sequence is TGTGCCACCGCAGGGACTTCAACTAATGAAAAACTGTTTTTT. Its translation is CATAGTSTNEKLFF.

This clonotype was seen a few times. This chain connects TRBV6-2 or TRBV6-3 to TRBJ1-2, with D tentatively TRBD1 (5 bases). With 6 bases removed from V and 2 bases from J, the gap between germline ends came to 13 bases. Germline values: CDR1 MNHEY, CDR2 SVGEGT. This CDR3 is 14 amino acids long. The CDR3 sequence: CASSLWGFNYGYTF. The DNA for the CDR3 is TGTGCCAGCAGCCTCTGGGGCTTCAACTATGGCTACACCTTC.

This clonotype was counted a few times. The chain uses TRBV11-2 and TRBJ2-5; D unclear. The V end lost 5 bases, the J end lost 0 bases, and 16 bases lay between the germline ends. Per germline, CDR1 SGHAT and CDR2 FQNNGV. The CDR3 contains 16 residues. The CDR3 DNA reads TGTGCCAGCAGCCCCCGTCACCTAACCGACCAAGAGACCCAGTACTTC. Its translation is CASSPRHLTDQETQYF.

This chain uses TRBV11-2 with TRBJ1-2; TRBD1 is a possible D gene (6 bases). CDR3 length: 15 amino acids. Per the germline V gene, CDR1 is SGHAT and CDR2 is FQNNGV. Deletions cut 5 bases from V and 2 bases from J, with 15 bases between. CDR3 sequence reads: CASSQLHQGNYGYTF. In nucleotides, the CDR3 is TGTGCCAGCAGCCAACTTCACCAGGGGAACTATGGCTACACCTTC.

This chain uses TRBV7-2 with TRBJ1-2, with D uncertain. The V end was cut by 1 base, the J end by 8 bases, with 17 bases between. The CDR3 contains 15 residues. Germline CDR1 and CDR2: SGHTA and FQGNSA. The chain's CDR3 is CASSLGRVRFHGYTF. In nucleotides, the CDR3 is TGTGCCAGCAGCTTAGGGAGGGTTCGGTTCCACGGCTACACCTTC.

This clonotype has just a few counts. The gene calls are TRBV7-6 and TRBJ2-5; D ambiguous. The ends were cut back, 1 base at V and 2 bases at J, with 11 bases in the middle. From germline, CDR1 is SGHVS and CDR2 FNYEAQ. This CDR3 spans 15 amino acids. In DNA, the CDR3 is TGTGCCAGCAGCTTAGGTGTCTCATATCAAGAGACCCAGTACTTC. It codes for CASSLGVSYQETQYF.

This clonotype was counted between two and nine times. Since the CDR3 does not end with the conserved phenylalanine or tryptophan, this likely comes from a read error. CDR3 in amino acids: CASSGQGPGNSPLHL. For the CDR3, the DNA is TGCGCCAGCAGCGGACAGGGGCCAGGTAATTCACCCCTCCACCTT. The chain combines TRBV5-1 with TRBJ1-6, with 9 positions matching TRBD1. The J segment lost 6 bases and the V segment lost 4 bases, leaving 5 bases of the junction unmatched. The germline V gene has CDR1 SGHRS and CDR2 YFSETQ. CDR3 length equals 15 residues.

This clonotype was seen only a few times. The chain uses TRBV5-1 and TRBJ2-5; D tentatively reads TRBD1 or TRBD2 (5 bases each). TRBJ2-7 explains the end of the DNA better; the J call may be wrong. Per germline, CDR1 SGHRS and CDR2 YFSETQ. CDR3 size: 12 residues. CDR3: CASTRGDDEQYF. The CDR3 region has the DNA TGCGCCAGCACCCGGGGCGACGACGAGCAGTACTTC.

This clonotype was seen more than once but under ten times. The genes are TRBV5-1 and TRBJ2-5; D may correspond to TRBD1 or TRBD2 (5 bases each). The germline gives CDR1 SGHRS, CDR2 YFSETQ. CDR3 length: 13 amino acids. V was trimmed by 4 bases and J by 5 bases, leaving 12 bases between them. This CDR3 reads CASSTGPSETQYF. The CDR3 DNA reads TGCGCCAGCAGCACGGGACCGTCCGAGACCCAGTACTTC. Using reference TRBV5-1 and TRBJ2-5 for the parts outside the CDR3, the full variable domain is KAGVTQTPRYLIKTRGQQVTLSCSPISGHRSVSWYQQTPGQGLQFLFEYFSETQRNKGNFPGRFSGRQFSNSRSEMNVSTLELGDSALYLCASSTGPSETQYFGPGTRLLVL.

J is TRBJ1-2 and V is TRBV9; D is unresolved. The CDR3 has 15 residues. V was trimmed by 4 bases and J by 6 bases, leaving 19 bases between them. Germline lookup yields CDR1 SGDLS and CDR2 YYNGEE. The CDR3 region has the DNA TGTGCCAGCAGCCCATTAGACCGGGAAGTCCATGGCTACACCTTC. This encodes CASSPLDREVHGYTF.

The sample holds one count of this clonotype. The chain employs TRBV6-2 or TRBV6-3 and TRBJ2-5; D unclear. V lost 2 bases and J 4 bases, leaving 11 bases between the germline ends. CDR3 size: 14 residues. Germline CDR1 reads MNHEY; CDR2 reads SVGEGT. CDR3 nucleotide sequence: TGTGCCAGCAGTTACGACCAGCTAGGAGAGACCCAGTACTTC. Translating it yields CASSYDQLGETQYF.

This clonotype turned up a few times. The CDR3: CASTRTASFFYNEQFF. CDR3 nucleotide sequence: TGTGCCAGCACCCGGACAGCCTCGTTTTTTTACAATGAGCAGTTCTTC. The chain joins TRBV27 to TRBJ2-5; D is perhaps TRBD1 (6 bases). The tail of the sequence fits TRBJ2-1 better, so the J call may be wrong. The germline CDR1 and CDR2 sequences are MNHEY and SMNVEV (reference sequence). The CDR3 extends over 16 amino acids.

This clonotype was counted only a few times. The gene calls are TRBV20-1 and TRBJ1-1, with TRBD1 as a possible D gene (5 bases). The CDR3 is made up of 15 amino acids. Trimming stripped 1 base from V and 1 base from J, with 13 bases between. Germline CDR1 DFQATT, CDR2 SNEGSKA (reference sequence). CDR3 residues: CSARAWDRTNTEAFF. CDR3 in DNA: TGCAGTGCTAGAGCTTGGGACCGAACGAACACTGAAGCTTTCTTT.

Comment on this clonotype: At one boundary the junction diverges from the germline segment, which might be a read error. The chain is built from TRBV20-1 and TRBJ2-5, with D perhaps given as TRBD1 or TRBD2 (6 bases each). The CDR3 totals 13 residues. In germline, CDR1 is DFQATT, CDR2 SNEGSKA (reference sequence). CDR3 sequence (DNA): TGCAGTGCTCCTGGGGCGGGACAAGAGACCCACTACTTC. This codes for CSAPGAGQETHYF.

Ten or more counts support this clonotype. CDR3 region: CASTPAGFSGNTIYF. In DNA, the CDR3 is TGTGCCAGCACCCCGGCCGGATTCTCTGGAAACACCATATATTTT. The chain employs TRBV7-9 and TRBJ1-3; D remains ambiguous. The ends were cut back, 7 bases at V and 0 bases at J, with 13 bases in the middle. CDR1 is SEHNR, CDR2 FQNEAQ, per germline (reference sequence). The CDR3 contains 15 residues. The full variable domain, with the rest looked up from reference TRBV7-9 and TRBJ1-3, is DTGVSQNPRHKITKRGQNVTFRCDPISEHNRLYWYRQTLGQGPEFLTYFQNEAQLEKSRLLSDRFSAERPKGSFSTLEIQRTEQGDSAMYLCASTPAGFSGNTIYFGEGSWLTVV.